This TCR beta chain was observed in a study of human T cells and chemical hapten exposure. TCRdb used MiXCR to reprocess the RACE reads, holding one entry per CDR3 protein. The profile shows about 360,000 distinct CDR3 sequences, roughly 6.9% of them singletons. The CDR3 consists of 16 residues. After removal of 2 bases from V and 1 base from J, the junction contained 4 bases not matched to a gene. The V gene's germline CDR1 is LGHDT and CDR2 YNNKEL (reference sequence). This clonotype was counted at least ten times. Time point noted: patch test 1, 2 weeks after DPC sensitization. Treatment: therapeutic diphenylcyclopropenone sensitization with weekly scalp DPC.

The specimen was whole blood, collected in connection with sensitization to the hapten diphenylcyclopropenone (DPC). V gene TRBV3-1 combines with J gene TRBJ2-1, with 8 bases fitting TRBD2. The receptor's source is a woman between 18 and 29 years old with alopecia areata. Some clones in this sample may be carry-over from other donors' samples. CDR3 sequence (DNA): TGTGCCAGCAGCCAACATAGCGGGGTATCCTACAATGAGCAGTTCTTC. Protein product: CASSQHSGVSYNEQFF.